This T cell receptor beta chain was recovered during a study of blood T cell repertoires in COVID-19. The wider study: Samples came from the United States, Italy and Spain, spanning acute and convalescent COVID-19.

The cohort comprised adults aged roughly 18 to 95 years residing in under 25 US areas. Grouping used clinical history reported by participants in a survey and questionnaire. Source study methods: The assay estimated nucleated cells by amplifying reference gene primers. Sequencing was performed with immunoSEQ multiplex PCR; in TCRdb, only in-frame clones are kept and a portion is missing. V, J and clone size were drawn from that table, and D and trimming were deduced from the DNA. The repertoire holds 150,000 to 200,000 clones, with roughly three quarters as singletons. Material: PBMCs or T cells enriched from blood (not recorded which). The receptor comes from a woman between 50 and 59 years old with acute COVID-19.

For the CDR3, the DNA is TGTGCCAGCAGTTTATATCCGGGCTACGAGCAGTACGTC. Its translation is CASSLYPGYEQYV. The chain uses TRBV27 and TRBJ2-7; D gene uncertain. Looked up from germline, CDR1 is MNHEY and CDR2 is SMNVEV (reference sequence). This CDR3 has 13 amino acids. Trimming removed 1 base from V and 3 bases from J, with 7 bases in between.